The 29 T cell receptor beta chains below all came from one sample that was sequenced in a study of control samples from healthy donors and cancer patients. Using immunoSEQ multiplex PCR, the repertoire was profiled, and TCRdb retains in-frame clones only, with some absent. Among about 69,000 clones, approximately 88% were seen once, and the ten largest hold about 3%. The source material was PBMCs. Receptors were obtained from a woman in her forties or fifties with lung cancer.

The chain recombines TRBV28 with TRBJ1-1; D unresolved. From germline, CDR1 is MDHEN and CDR2 SYDVKM. The V end was cut by 4 bases, the J end by 3 bases, with 9 bases between. CDR3 length: 13 residues. The CDR3 sequence is CASSSTAHTEAFF. CDR3 bases: TGTGCCAGCAGTTCCACCGCCCACACTGAAGCTTTCTTT.

The chain combines TRBV5-6 with TRBJ2-7; D is undetermined. Trimming took 2 bases from V and 3 from J, leaving 12 bases between them. The CDR3 contains 14 residues. Germline assignment: CDR1 SGHDT and CDR2 YYEEEE. The CDR3 protein is CASSFIKLGYEQYF. For the CDR3, the DNA is TGTGCCAGCAGCTTTATTAAGCTGGGCTACGAGCAGTACTTC.

The J gene is TRBJ2-1, the V gene TRBV6-5; 11 bases align to TRBD2. CDR3 length: 14 amino acids. J gave up 5 bases and V 6 bases, and 3 bases lay outside the gene matches. Germline CDR1 and CDR2: MNHEY and SVGAGI. CDR3 bases: TGTGCCAGCAGGGTGGGACTAGCGGACAATGAGCAGTTCTTC. Protein product: CASRVGLADNEQFF.

This chain joins TRBV24-1 and TRBJ2-5, with D perhaps being TRBD1 or TRBD2 (5 bases each). The CDR3 runs 11 residues. The ends were cut back, 12 bases at V and 4 bases at J, with 11 bases in the middle. CDR1 is KGHDR, CDR2 SFDVKD, per germline. CDR3 in DNA: TGTGCCTCCTCGAGGGGAGAGACCCAGTACTTC. Protein: CASSRGETQYF.

V usage is TRBV21-1 and J usage is TRBJ1-5; the tabulated D call, TRBD1, remains unverified against the DNA. TRBV21-1 is an annotated pseudogene. CDR3 length: 16 residues. The CDR3 DNA reads TGTGCCAGCAGCAAAGAGGGGCGGACGTATTCTCAGCCCCAGCATTTT. Residues: CASSKEGRTYSQPQHF.

The V and J genes are TRBV12-3 or TRBV12-4 and TRBJ1-4; D ambiguous. The CDR3 totals 13 residues. The germline V and J ends were trimmed by 6 bases and 7 bases, with 12 bases remaining between them. The CDR3 DNA follows: TGTGCCAGCAGCTCCCACCGGGTTGAAAAACTGTTTTTT. Amino acids: CASSSHRVEKLFF.

The table lists this clone with a few counts. This sequence joins TRBV11-2 and TRBJ1-2, with a possible D match to TRBD1 (6 bases). Germline assignment: CDR1 SGHAT and CDR2 FQNNGV. The V gene lost 3 bases and the J gene lost 8 bases, with 16 bases spanning the gap. This CDR3 is 14 amino acids long. The CDR3 loop reads CASSFGTPSVGYTF. CDR3 DNA: TGTGCCAGCAGCTTCGGGACACCTTCAGTCGGCTACACCTTC.

V gene TRBV5-1 combines with J gene TRBJ2-1; TRBD2 agrees at 10 bases. Trimming at V came to 2 bases and at J to 4 bases, leaving 9 bases not matched to a gene. The CDR3 sequence is 17 residues long. Germline CDR1 and CDR2: SGHRS and YFSETQ. The CDR3 is CASSLDPSGGLYNEQFF. The CDR3 nucleotides read TGCGCCAGCAGCTTAGACCCTAGCGGGGGCCTATACAATGAGCAGTTCTTC.

The chain uses TRBV18 and TRBJ1-5; 7 nucleotides align to TRBD1. Losses at the gene ends were 3 bases for V and 5 bases for J; bases not matched to a gene: 1. Looked up from germline, CDR1 is KGHSH and CDR2 is LQKENI. The CDR3 has 13 amino acids. CDR3 DNA sequence: TGTGCCAGCTCACCCGGGACAGATCAGCCCCAGCATTTT. Its translation: CASSPGTDQPQHF.

This clone was counted once. V and J are TRBV29-1 and TRBJ1-1, with 7 bases identical to TRBD1. The germline CDR1 and CDR2 sequences are SQVTM and ANQGSEA. Trimming cost V 7 bases and J 10 bases; bases outside gene matches: 15. This CDR3 comprises 13 residues. DNA of the CDR3: TGCAGCGCCGTCCGGGACAGCGGAGAGAGAGCTTTCTTT. It codes for CSAVRDSGERAFF.

V gene TRBV13 combines with J gene TRBJ2-3; no definite D call. The CDR3 extends over 15 amino acids. CDR1 and CDR2 from the germline V gene are PRHDT and FYEKMQ (reference sequence). V lost 0 bases and J lost 0, with 7 bases in between. CDR3 sequence reads: CASSLGSASTDTQYF. CDR3 DNA sequence: TGTGCCAGCAGCTTAGGCAGTGCTAGCACAGATACGCAGTATTTT.

This rearrangement joins TRBV12-5 to TRBJ2-7, with D tentatively TRBD1 (6 bases). The germline gives CDR1 LGHNT, CDR2 FRNRAP. The CDR3 has 13 residues. V was pared by 5 bases and J by 5 bases, with 13 bases between. The CDR3 here is CASGDSNRDEQYF. CDR3 nucleotides: TGTGCTAGTGGTGATTCTAACAGGGACGAGCAGTACTTC. Full variable domain (remainder filled in from reference TRBV12-5 and TRBJ2-7): DARVTQTPRHKVTEMGQEVTMRCQPILGHNTVFWYRQTMMQGLELLAYFRNRAPLDDSGMPKDRFSAEMPDATLATLKIQPSEPRDSAVYFCASGDSNRDEQYFGPGTRLTVT.

As concerns this clone: The same CDR3 also results from other DNA sequences found in this sample. This chain joins TRBV7-2 and TRBJ1-5; D is unresolved. This CDR3 comprises 12 residues. Germline V gene data show CDR1 as SGHTA and CDR2 as FQGNSA. V was trimmed by 5 bases and J by 2 bases, leaving 4 bases between them. The CDR3 sequence: CASSLGNQPQHF. The CDR3 coding sequence is TGTGCCAGCAGCCTTGGCAATCAGCCCCAGCATTTT.

This chain connects TRBV5-1 to TRBJ1-1, with TRBD1 matching over 7 bases. V trimming: 4 bases; J trimming: 7 bases; junction bases outside the gene matches: 13. The CDR3 totals 15 residues. CDR1 and CDR2 from the germline V gene are SGHRS and YFSETQ. CDR3 sequence reads: CASSPGPGTADEAFF. Here the CDR3 DNA reads TGCGCCAGCAGCCCGGGGCCCGGGACAGCGGATGAAGCTTTCTTT.

The chain recombines TRBV7-8 with TRBJ1-4, with 9 bases identical to TRBD1. V lost 5 bases and J lost 13; bases outside the gene matches: 32. The CDR3 runs 21 residues. The germline CDR1 and CDR2 sequences are SGHVS and FQNEAQ. The CDR3: CASSPRGRTGVNENRWSTLFF. CDR3 DNA sequence: TGTGCCAGCAGCCCCCGAGGAAGGACAGGGGTTAATGAAAATCGTTGGTCGACACTGTTTTTT.

The chain carries TRBV28 and TRBJ1-1; unclear D gene. The CDR3 runs to 14 residues. V lost 3 bases and J 3 bases, leaving 11 bases between the germline ends. CDR1 and CDR2 from the germline V gene are MDHEN and SYDVKM. The CDR3 loop is CASSFYSGDTEAFF. The CDR3 region has the DNA TGTGCCAGCAGTTTTTACTCTGGGGACACTGAAGCTTTCTTT. Full variable domain (missing parts from reference TRBV28 and TRBJ1-1): DVKVTQSSRYLVKRTGEKVFLECVQDMDHENMFWYRQDPGLGLRLIYFSYDVKMKEKGDIPEGYSVSREKKERFSLILESASTNQTSMYLCASSFYSGDTEAFFGQGTRLTVV.

The J gene is TRBJ2-7, the V gene TRBV6-2 or TRBV6-3; D is perhaps TRBD2 (6 bases). CDR3 length: 16 residues. The germline V gene has CDR1 MNHEY and CDR2 SVGEGT. V lost 5 bases and J 3 bases, leaving 20 bases between the germline ends. CDR3 sequence reads: CASSPLTGLVSYEQYF. The CDR3 nucleotides are TGTGCCAGCAGTCCGCTAACGGGACTGGTAAGCTACGAGCAGTACTTC.

The chain employs TRBV28 and TRBJ2-7; D is uncertain. The CDR3 runs 14 residues. Germline-derived CDR1 and CDR2 are MDHEN and SYDVKM. V lost 3 bases and J 0 bases, leaving 9 bases between the germline ends. The DNA for the CDR3 is TGTGCCAGCAGTTTCGGGCAGGCCTCCTACGAGCAGTACTTC. Translating it yields CASSFGQASYEQYF.

J is TRBJ1-1 and V is TRBV27; 7 nucleotides agree with TRBD1. Per the germline V gene, CDR1 is MNHEY and CDR2 is SMNVEV (reference sequence). The CDR3 loop spans 16 amino acids. The V gene end was trimmed by 5 bases and the J gene end by 2 bases; junction bases not matched to a gene: 11. The CDR3 is CASSRNTGTDNTEAFF. CDR3 coding DNA: TGTGCCAGCAGTCGGAATACCGGGACAGATAACACTGAAGCTTTCTTT.

This chain connects TRBV27 to TRBJ1-1, with D unresolved. Germline CDR1 and CDR2: MNHEY and SMNVEV (reference sequence). The CDR3 runs 16 residues. The V end lost 6 bases, the J end lost 4 bases, and 21 bases lay between the germline ends. The CDR3 loop reads CASSRGEPLFPTEAFF. The CDR3 nucleotides read TGTGCCAGCAGCCGTGGGGAACCCCTCTTCCCCACTGAAGCTTTCTTT.

The rearrangement links TRBV10-2 to TRBJ1-1; D is unclear. Germline CDR1 and CDR2: WSHSY and SAAADI. Trimming pared 6 bases from V and 1 base from J, leaving 9 bases between. The CDR3 has 13 amino acids. The CDR3 nucleotides read TGCGCCAGCAGATTGCTGGCGAACACTGAAGCTTTCTTT. Translation: CASRLLANTEAFF.

This chain links TRBV4-1 with TRBJ2-3, with D perhaps TRBD2 (6 bases). CDR1 is MGHRA and CDR2 is YSYEKL in the germline V gene. This CDR3 contains 17 residues. Trimming removed 2 bases at V and 4 bases at J, with 19 bases between. The CDR3 coding sequence is TGCGCCAGCAGCCAAATACTAGGTGGCGGGGAATCAGATACGCAGTATTTT. Translation gives CASSQILGGGESDTQYF.

This clone was observed a handful of times. The chain joins TRBV7-2 to TRBJ2-7; no clear D. The germline gives CDR1 SGHTA, CDR2 FQGNSA. The length of the CDR3 is 12 residues. The V and J ends lost 10 bases and 0 bases respectively, with 10 bases between them. The chain's CDR3 is CATSRTSYEQYF. The CDR3, as DNA: TGTGCCACAAGCAGGACCTCCTACGAGCAGTACTTC. The full variable domain, rest sourced from reference TRBV7-2 and TRBJ2-7, is GAGVSQSPSNKVTEKGKDVELRCDPISGHTALYWYRQSLGQGLEFLIYFQGNSAPDKSGLPSDRFSAERTGGSVSTLTIQRTQQEDSAVYLCATSRTSYEQYFGPGTRLTVT.

This rearrangement joins TRBV19 to TRBJ1-5, with TRBD1 as a possible D gene (5 bases). CDR1 LNHDA and CDR2 SQIVND come from the germline V gene (reference sequence). Trimming removed 6 bases at V and 5 bases at J, with 14 bases between. There are 14 residues in the CDR3. The CDR3 region has the DNA TGTGCCAGTAGCCCAGGGCCACCCTATCAGCCCCAGCATTTT. Protein sequence: CASSPGPPYQPQHF.

The chain is built from TRBV24-1 and TRBJ1-5, with D hard to call. The CDR3 covers 14 residues. Trimming took 4 bases from V and 11 from J, leaving 17 bases between them. Germline V gives CDR1 KGHDR, CDR2 SFDVKD. Here the CDR3 DNA reads TGTGCCACCAGTGACCCGGGTATGTCAGAAGCCCAGCATTTT. As protein: CATSDPGMSEAQHF.

CDR3 amino acids: CASSLRAVGYEQYF. The DNA of the CDR3 is TGTGCCAGCAGCCTCAGGGCTGTAGGCTACGAGCAGTACTTC. V and J are TRBV3-1 (or the pseudogene TRBV3-2) and TRBJ2-7, with D possibly TRBD1 on 5 matching bases. V was shortened by 4 bases and J by 3 bases, with 13 bases between the two germline ends. Looked up from germline, CDR1 is LGHDT and CDR2 is YNNKEL (reference sequence). The CDR3 length is 14 residues.

The chain recombines TRBV6-5 with TRBJ1-1; no clear D gene. Germline V gene data show CDR1 as MNHEY and CDR2 as SVGAGI. Trimming stripped 5 bases from V and 2 bases from J, with 12 bases between. This CDR3 comprises 14 residues. For the CDR3, the DNA is TGTGCCAGCAGTCTCAGAATGGGCAACACTGAAGCTTTCTTT. Its translation is CASSLRMGNTEAFF.

This chain links TRBV18 with TRBJ1-5, with D unclear. Germline V CDR1 and CDR2: KGHSH, LQKENI. This CDR3 is built from 15 residues. Trimming removed 2 bases from V and 0 bases from J, with 8 bases in between. The DNA of the CDR3 is TGTGCCAGCTCACCAAATGCGGCTAGCAATCAGCCCCAGCATTTT. It translates to CASSPNAASNQPQHF.

The rearrangement links TRBV6-5 to TRBJ2-1; TRBD1 aligns across 8 bases. Looked up from germline, CDR1 is MNHEY and CDR2 is SVGAGI. The CDR3 runs 15 residues. The J segment lost 3 bases and the V segment lost 6 bases, leaving 7 bases of the junction unmatched. In DNA form, the CDR3 reads TGTGCCAGCAGCCGCGACAGGGGTGTCTACAATGAGCAGTTCTTC. It translates to CASSRDRGVYNEQFF.